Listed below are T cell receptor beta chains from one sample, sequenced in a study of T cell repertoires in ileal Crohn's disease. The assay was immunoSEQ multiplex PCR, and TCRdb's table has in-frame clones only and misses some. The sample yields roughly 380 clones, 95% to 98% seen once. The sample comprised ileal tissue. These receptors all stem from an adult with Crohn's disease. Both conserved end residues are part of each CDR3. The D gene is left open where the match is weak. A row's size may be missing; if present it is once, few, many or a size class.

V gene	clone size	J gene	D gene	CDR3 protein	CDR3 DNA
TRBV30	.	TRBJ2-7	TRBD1	CAWSRSLRDRGYEQYF	TGTGCCTGGAGTAGAAGCCTCCGGGACAGGGGATACGAGCAGTACTTC
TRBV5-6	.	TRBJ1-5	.	CASSPRSISNQPQHF	TGTGCCAGCAGTCCGAGGAGTATAAGCAATCAGCCCCAGCATTTT
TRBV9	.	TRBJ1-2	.	CASSVGGGPGYTF	TGTGCCAGCAGCGTAGGGGGAGGGCCCGGCTACACCTTC
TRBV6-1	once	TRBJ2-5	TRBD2	CASIISGGAETQYF	TGTGCCAGCATCATTAGCGGGGGGGCGGAGACCCAGTACTTC
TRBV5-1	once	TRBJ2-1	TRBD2	CASSFERGGLGEQFF	TGCGCCAGCAGCTTTGAGCGGGGGGGGTTGGGTGAGCAGTTCTTC
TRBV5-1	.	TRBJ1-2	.	CASSLGQTYGYTF	TGCGCCAGCAGCTTGGGCCAAACTTATGGCTACACCTTC
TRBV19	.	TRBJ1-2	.	CASNPGALYGYTF	TGTGCCAGTAACCCAGGCGCCCTATATGGCTACACCTTC
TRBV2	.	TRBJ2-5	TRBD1	CASSLPGQKGTQYF	TGTGCCAGCAGTTTGCCGGGACAGAAAGGGACCCAGTACTTC
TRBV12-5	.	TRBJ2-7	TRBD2	CASGLIYPNSGGFYEQYF	TGTGCTAGTGGTTTGATTTACCCCAATAGCGGGGGTTTCTACGAGCAGTACTTC
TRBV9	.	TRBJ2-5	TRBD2	CASSVGLAGGQETQYF	TGTGCCAGCAGCGTAGGGTTGGCGGGGGGCCAAGAGACCCAGTACTTC
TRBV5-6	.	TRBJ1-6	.	CASSLGGENSPLHF	TGTGCCAGCAGCTTGGGTGGGGAGAATTCACCCCTCCACTTT